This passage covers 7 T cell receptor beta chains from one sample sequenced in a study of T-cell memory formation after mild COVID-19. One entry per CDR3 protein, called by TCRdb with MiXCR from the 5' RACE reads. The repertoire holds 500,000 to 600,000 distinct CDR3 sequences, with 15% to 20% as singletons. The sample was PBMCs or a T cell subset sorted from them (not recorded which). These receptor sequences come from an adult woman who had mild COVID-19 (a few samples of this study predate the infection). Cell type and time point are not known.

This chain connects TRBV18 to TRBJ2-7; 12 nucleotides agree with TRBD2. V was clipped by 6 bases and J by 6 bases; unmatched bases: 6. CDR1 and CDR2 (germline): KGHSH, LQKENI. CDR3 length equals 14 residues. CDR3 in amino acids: CASSGLAGNSEQYF. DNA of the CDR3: TGTGCCAGCTCCGGACTAGCGGGAAATTCCGAGCAGTACTTC.

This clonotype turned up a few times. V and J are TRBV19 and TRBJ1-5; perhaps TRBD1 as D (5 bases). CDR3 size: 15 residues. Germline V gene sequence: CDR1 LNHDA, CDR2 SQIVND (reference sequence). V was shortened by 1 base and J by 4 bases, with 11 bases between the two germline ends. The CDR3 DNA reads TGTGCCAGTAGTATAGTGGGGGATCTGAATCAGCCCCAGCATTTT. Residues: CASSIVGDLNQPQHF.

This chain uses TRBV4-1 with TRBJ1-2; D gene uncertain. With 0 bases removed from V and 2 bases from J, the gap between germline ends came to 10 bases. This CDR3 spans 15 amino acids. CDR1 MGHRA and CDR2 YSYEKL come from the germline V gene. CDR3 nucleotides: TGCGCCAGCAGCCAAGATCAGCCAGCCAACTATGGCTACACCTTC. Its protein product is CASSQDQPANYGYTF.

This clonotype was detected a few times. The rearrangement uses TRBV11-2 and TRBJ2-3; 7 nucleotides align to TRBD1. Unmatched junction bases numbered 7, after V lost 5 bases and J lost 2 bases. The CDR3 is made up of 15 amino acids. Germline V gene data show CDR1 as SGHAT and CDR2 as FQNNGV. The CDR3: CASSTQGTLTDTQYF. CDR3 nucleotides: TGTGCCAGCAGCACACAGGGGACCCTCACAGATACGCAGTATTTT.

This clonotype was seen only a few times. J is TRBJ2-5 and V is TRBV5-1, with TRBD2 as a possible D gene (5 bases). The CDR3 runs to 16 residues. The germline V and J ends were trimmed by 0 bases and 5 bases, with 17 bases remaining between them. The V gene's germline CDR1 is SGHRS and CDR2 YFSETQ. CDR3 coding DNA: TGCGCCAGCAGCTTGGGAAGGGCCCCCCCGGGGGAGACCCAGTACTTC. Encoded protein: CASSLGRAPPGETQYF.

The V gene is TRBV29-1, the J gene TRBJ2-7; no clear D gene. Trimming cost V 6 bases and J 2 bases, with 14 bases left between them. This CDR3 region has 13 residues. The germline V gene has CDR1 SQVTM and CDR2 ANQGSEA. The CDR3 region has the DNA TGCAGCGTCGATGACGGAGAAGCCTACGAGCAGTACTTC. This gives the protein CSVDDGEAYEQYF.

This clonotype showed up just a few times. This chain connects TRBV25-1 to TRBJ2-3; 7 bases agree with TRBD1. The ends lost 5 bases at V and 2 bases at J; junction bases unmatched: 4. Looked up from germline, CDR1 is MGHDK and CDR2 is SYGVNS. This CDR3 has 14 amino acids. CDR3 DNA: TGTGCCAGCAGTACAGGGGCAGACACAGATACGCAGTATTTT. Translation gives CASSTGADTDTQYF.